Below are 14 T cell receptor beta chains sequenced from a single sample in a study of blood T cell repertoires in COVID-19. Assay: immunoSEQ multiplex PCR; the TCRdb copy retains only in-frame clones and omits some. The sample includes about 69,000 clones, around 85% of them seen just once. The sequenced material came from peripheral blood. These receptors were obtained from a man aged 35 to 55 with COVID-19, enrolled during active disease.

This sequence joins TRBV5-1 and TRBJ2-7; TRBD1 matches 7 bases. This CDR3 spans 14 amino acids. The V gene end was trimmed by 2 bases and the J gene end by 5 bases; junction bases not matched to a gene: 7. CDR1 and CDR2 (germline): SGHRS, YFSETQ. The CDR3 region has the DNA TGCGCCAGCAGCTTTTCCGGGACAGCTAACGAGCAGTACTTC. Protein sequence: CASSFSGTANEQYF.

This chain links TRBV30 with TRBJ2-1; 12 nucleotides agree with TRBD1. Per the germline V gene, CDR1 is GTSNPN and CDR2 is SVGIG (reference sequence). This CDR3 has 14 amino acids. Unmatched junction bases numbered 8, after V lost 4 bases and J lost 10 bases. CDR3 sequence reads: CAWNSGQGAGEQFF. CDR3 coding DNA: TGTGCCTGGAATTCGGGACAGGGGGCGGGGGAGCAGTTCTTC.

The chain has TRBV28 and TRBJ1-2; no definite D call. CDR1 is MDHEN and CDR2 is SYDVKM in the germline V gene. Trimming cost V 5 bases and J 3 bases, with 4 bases left between them. The CDR3 has 11 amino acids. The CDR3 reads CASSQDYGYTF. In DNA, the CDR3 is TGTGCCAGCAGTCAGGACTATGGCTACACCTTC.

This clone has just a few counts. The genes are TRBV5-1 and TRBJ2-7; 8 bases align to TRBD2. This CDR3 has 16 amino acids. Germline CDR1 is SGHRS and CDR2 is YFSETQ. The trim removed 0 bases at V and 7 bases at J, leaving 12 bases unmatched. The CDR3 DNA follows: TGCGCCAGCAGCTTGGACGTGGCTAGCGGGCCAGGGGAGCAGTACTTC. It translates to CASSLDVASGPGEQYF.

V gene TRBV7-9 combines with J gene TRBJ1-5; tentatively, D is TRBD1 (5 bases). The V gene's germline CDR1 is SEHNR and CDR2 FQNEAQ (reference sequence). There are 13 residues in the CDR3. V lost 2 bases to trimming and J lost 5 bases, with 7 bases between them. The CDR3 reads CASSLSGDQPQHF. The CDR3, as DNA: TGTGCCAGCAGCTTATCGGGGGATCAGCCCCAGCATTTT.

The gene calls are TRBV7-9 and TRBJ2-3, with TRBD2 identical over 9 bases. The CDR3 is 15 amino acids. The junction had 3 bases not matched to a gene; V was cut back by 5 bases and J by 0 bases. The germline CDR1 and CDR2 sequences are SEHNR and FQNEAQ (reference sequence). This CDR3 is CASSPSGASTDTQYF. The CDR3 nucleotides are TGTGCCAGCAGCCCTAGCGGGGCGAGCACAGATACGCAGTATTTT.

The J gene is TRBJ2-2, the V gene TRBV2, with a possible D match to TRBD2 (5 bases). Between the trimmed V and J ends, which lost 5 bases and 2 bases, there was a span of 12 bases. CDR1 is SNHLY, CDR2 FYNNEI, per germline. The CDR3 is 15 residues long. CDR3 region: CASSSTSTNTGELFF. In DNA form, the CDR3 reads TGTGCCAGCAGTTCAACTAGTACCAACACCGGGGAGCTGTTTTTT.

The gene calls are TRBV6-5 and TRBJ1-4, with unresolved D. The length of the CDR3 is 14 residues. Trimming cost V 6 bases and J 7 bases, with 15 bases left between them. Germline V gene sequence: CDR1 MNHEY, CDR2 SVGAGI. Written as DNA, the CDR3 is TGTGCCAGCAGCCCCAGCGTCGGAAGTGAAAAACTGTTTTTT. Translated: CASSPSVGSEKLFF.

This chain links TRBV11-3 with TRBJ2-2; tentative D call: TRBD2 (7 bases). The CDR3 spans 17 residues. V lost 5 bases and J lost 7, with 23 bases in between. Germline lookup yields CDR1 SGHNT and CDR2 YENEEA. DNA for the CDR3: TGTGCCAGCAGCCCCGGGGCGGGGGCATCTCTCAGCGGGGAGCTGTTTTTT. Protein: CASSPGAGASLSGELFF. Full variable domain (missing parts from reference TRBV11-3 and TRBJ2-2): EAGVVQSPRYKIIEKKQPVAFWCNPISGHNTLYWYLQNLGQGPELLIRYENEEAVDDSQLPKDRFSAERLKGVDSTLKIQPAELGDSAVYLCASSPGAGASLSGELFFGEGSRLTVL.

The J gene is TRBJ1-2, the V gene TRBV7-9, with 8 bases aligning to TRBD1. The V and J ends lost 5 bases and 7 bases, in that order; junction bases with no gene match: 15. The length of the CDR3 is 16 residues. Germline V CDR1 and CDR2: SEHNR, FQNEAQ (reference sequence). CDR3 loop: CASSARLDRGGGGYTF. The DNA for the CDR3 is TGTGCCAGCAGCGCACGCCTCGACAGGGGAGGCGGTGGCTACACCTTC.

The genes are TRBV30 and TRBJ1-5; TRBD1 agrees at 8 bases. The CDR3 loop spans 15 amino acids. Germline V CDR1 and CDR2: GTSNPN, SVGIG (reference sequence). Unmatched junction bases numbered 6, after V lost 1 base and J lost 4 bases. The DNA of the CDR3 is TGTGCCTGGAGTGCCGGGACAGGAGGGAATCAGCCCCAGCATTTT. It yields the protein CAWSAGTGGNQPQHF.

In regard to this clone: Additional DNA sequences in this sample encode the identical CDR3. The J gene is TRBJ2-5, the V gene TRBV15; the match to TRBD1 covers 9 bases. Looked up from germline, CDR1 is LNHNV and CDR2 is YYDKDF (reference sequence). There are 14 residues in the CDR3. V lost 3 bases and J lost 3; bases outside the gene matches: 2. In nucleotides, the CDR3 is TGTGCCACCAGCAGGGACAGGGGAAAAGAGACCCAGTACTTC. Translating it yields CATSRDRGKETQYF.

This chain uses TRBV6-4 with TRBJ2-2; tentative D call: TRBD1 (5 bases). This CDR3 contains 14 residues. Germline CDR1 MRHNA, CDR2 SNTAGT. Trimming took 8 bases from V and 4 from J, leaving 14 bases between them. The CDR3 loop is CASGAVGFTGELFF. Here the CDR3 DNA reads TGTGCCAGCGGGGCGGTTGGATTCACCGGGGAGCTGTTTTTT.

The V and J genes are TRBV2 and TRBJ2-1, with 9 bases matching TRBD2. The CDR3 is made up of 13 amino acids. J lost 8 bases, V lost 7 bases, and 6 bases had no gene match. Per the germline V gene, CDR1 is SNHLY and CDR2 is FYNNEI. Written as DNA, the CDR3 is TGTGCCAGCATTGCGGGGGGGCGAGATGAGCAGTTCTTC. Amino acid sequence: CASIAGGRDEQFF.